This record covers a single T cell receptor (beta chain). What it recognizes is unknown. The data were taken from a study of neoadjuvant nivolumab and ipilimumab in lung cancer. Whole-study findings and limits: Resected tumors had greater TCR richness and clonality than uninvolved lung. Pretherapy blood TCR richness correlated positively with resected tumor richness.

The table came from immunoSEQ multiplex PCR; TCRdb's copy has only in-frame clones and leaves some out. The sample lists roughly 34,000 clones, about 92% seen once, with 2% to 2.5% in the top ten. The CDR3 has 12 amino acids. The V gene lost 6 bases and the J gene lost 11 bases, with 16 bases spanning the gap. CDR1 is WSHSY, CDR2 SAAADI, per germline. This material consisted of peripheral blood, taken after neoadjuvant nivolumab, alone or with ipilimumab, at or shortly before surgery. This clonotype originated in an adult with non-small cell lung cancer. The chain combines TRBV10-2 with TRBJ1-1; maybe TRBD1 (5 bases). CDR3 sequence (DNA): TGCGCCAGCAGACAGGTTCCCCAGGCGGCTTTCTTT. It yields the protein CASRQVPQAAFF.